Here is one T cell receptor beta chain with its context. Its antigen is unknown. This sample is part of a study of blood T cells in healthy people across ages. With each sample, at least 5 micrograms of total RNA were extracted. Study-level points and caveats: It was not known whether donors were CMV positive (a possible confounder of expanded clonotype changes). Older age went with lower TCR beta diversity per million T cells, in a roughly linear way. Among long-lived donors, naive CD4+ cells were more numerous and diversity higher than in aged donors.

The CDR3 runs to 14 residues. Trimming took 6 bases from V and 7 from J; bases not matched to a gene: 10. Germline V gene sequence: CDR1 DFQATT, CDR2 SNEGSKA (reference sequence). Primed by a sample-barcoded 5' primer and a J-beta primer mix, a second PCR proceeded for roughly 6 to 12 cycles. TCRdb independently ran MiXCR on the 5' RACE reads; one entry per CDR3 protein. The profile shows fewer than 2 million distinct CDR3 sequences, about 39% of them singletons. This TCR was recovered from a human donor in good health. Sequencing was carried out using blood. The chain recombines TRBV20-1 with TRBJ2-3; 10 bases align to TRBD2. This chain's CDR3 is CSALRGLAMNTQYF. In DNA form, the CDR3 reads TGCAGTGCCCTCAGGGGACTAGCGATGAATACGCAGTATTTT.